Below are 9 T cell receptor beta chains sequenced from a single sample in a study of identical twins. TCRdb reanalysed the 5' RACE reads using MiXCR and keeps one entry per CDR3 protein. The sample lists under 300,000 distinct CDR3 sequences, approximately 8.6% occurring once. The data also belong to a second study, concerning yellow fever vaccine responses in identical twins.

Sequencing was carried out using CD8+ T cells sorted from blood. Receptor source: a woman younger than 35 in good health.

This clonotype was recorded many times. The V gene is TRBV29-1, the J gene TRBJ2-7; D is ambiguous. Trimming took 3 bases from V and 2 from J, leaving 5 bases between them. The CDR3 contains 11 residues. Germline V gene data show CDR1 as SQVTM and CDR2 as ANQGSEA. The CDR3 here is CSVESTYEQYF. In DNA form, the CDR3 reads TGCAGCGTTGAGTCTACCTACGAGCAGTACTTC.

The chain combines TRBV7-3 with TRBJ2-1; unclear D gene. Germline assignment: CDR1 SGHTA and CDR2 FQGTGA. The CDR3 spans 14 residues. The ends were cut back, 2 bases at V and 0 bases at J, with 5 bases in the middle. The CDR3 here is CASSLGPSYNEQFF. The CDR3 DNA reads TGTGCCAGCAGCTTAGGCCCCTCCTACAATGAGCAGTTCTTC.

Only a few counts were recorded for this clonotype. This CDR3 reads CASSGFNGILTNTGELFF. CDR3 DNA sequence: TGTGCCAGCAGCGGATTCAACGGAATACTAACGAACACCGGGGAGCTGTTTTTT. The chain carries TRBV6-1 and TRBJ2-2; D not certain. The germline gives CDR1 MNHNS, CDR2 SASEGT. The ends were cut back, 6 bases at V and 0 bases at J, with 20 bases in the middle. This CDR3 spans 18 amino acids.

The CDR3 loop reads CSVRDRADYEQYF. The CDR3 coding sequence is TGCAGCGTCCGGGACAGGGCAGACTACGAGCAGTACTTC. This chain links TRBV29-1 with TRBJ2-7, with 9 positions matching TRBD1. The CDR3 contains 13 residues. J gave up 3 bases and V 6 bases, and 6 bases lay outside the gene matches. Germline V gene data show CDR1 as SQVTM and CDR2 as ANQGSEA.

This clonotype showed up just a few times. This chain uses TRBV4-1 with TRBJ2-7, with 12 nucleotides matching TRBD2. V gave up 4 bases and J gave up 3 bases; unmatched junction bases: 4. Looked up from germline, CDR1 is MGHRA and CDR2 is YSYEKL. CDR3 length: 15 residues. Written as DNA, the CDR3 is TGCGCCAGCAGCCCTGGGACTAGCGGGCGCTACGAGCAGTACTTC. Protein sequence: CASSPGTSGRYEQYF.

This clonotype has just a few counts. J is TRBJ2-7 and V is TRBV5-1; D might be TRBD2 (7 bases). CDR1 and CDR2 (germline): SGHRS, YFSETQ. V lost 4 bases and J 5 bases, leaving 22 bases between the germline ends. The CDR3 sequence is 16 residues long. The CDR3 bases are TGCGCCAGCAGCCCTCGGGGGGCCTACGGATTCGACGAGCAGTACTTC. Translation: CASSPRGAYGFDEQYF.

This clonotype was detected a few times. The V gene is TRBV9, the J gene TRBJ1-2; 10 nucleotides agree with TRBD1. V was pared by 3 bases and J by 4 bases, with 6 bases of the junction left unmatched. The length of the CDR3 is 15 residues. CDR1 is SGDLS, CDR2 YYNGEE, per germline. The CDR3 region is CASSETGGAVYGYTF. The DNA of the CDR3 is TGTGCCAGCAGCGAGACAGGGGGCGCCGTCTATGGCTACACCTTC.

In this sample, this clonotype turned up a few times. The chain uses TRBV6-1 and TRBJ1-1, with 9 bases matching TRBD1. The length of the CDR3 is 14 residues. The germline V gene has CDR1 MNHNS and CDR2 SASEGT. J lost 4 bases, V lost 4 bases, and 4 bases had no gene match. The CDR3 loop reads CASSVGQGTTEAFF. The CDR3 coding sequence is TGTGCCAGCAGTGTGGGACAGGGCACCACTGAAGCTTTCTTT.

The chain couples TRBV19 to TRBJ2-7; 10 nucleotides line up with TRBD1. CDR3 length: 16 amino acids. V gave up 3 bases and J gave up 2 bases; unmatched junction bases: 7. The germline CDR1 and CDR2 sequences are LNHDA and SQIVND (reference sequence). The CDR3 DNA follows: TGTGCCAGTAGTATTTCCTGGGACAGGGGAGCCTACGAGCAGTACTTC. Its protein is CASSISWDRGAYEQYF.